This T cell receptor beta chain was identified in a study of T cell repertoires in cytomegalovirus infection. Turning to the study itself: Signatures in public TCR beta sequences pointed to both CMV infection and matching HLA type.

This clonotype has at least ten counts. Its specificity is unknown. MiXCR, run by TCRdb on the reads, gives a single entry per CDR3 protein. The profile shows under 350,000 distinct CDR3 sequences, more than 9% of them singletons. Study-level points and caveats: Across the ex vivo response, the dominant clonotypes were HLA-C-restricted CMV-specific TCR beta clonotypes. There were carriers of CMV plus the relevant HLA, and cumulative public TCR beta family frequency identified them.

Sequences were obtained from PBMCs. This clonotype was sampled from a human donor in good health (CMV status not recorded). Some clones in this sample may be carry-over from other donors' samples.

The DNA for the CDR3 is TGTGCCAGCAGTTTAACGGGGAAAGGGAGCAATCAGCCCCAGCATTTT. Protein product: CASSLTGKGSNQPQHF. The chain links TRBV12-3 or TRBV12-4 to TRBJ1-5; no definite D call. The V end lost 2 bases, the J end lost 1 base, and 12 bases lay between the germline ends. The CDR3 covers 16 residues.